This paragraph covers one T cell receptor beta chain sequence. Losses at the gene ends were 0 bases for V and 4 bases for J; bases not matched to a gene: 3. The germline V gene encodes CDR1 MDHEN and CDR2 SYDVKM. The CDR3 contains 14 residues. This record belongs to a study of shared clonotypes between healthy human individuals. Here immunoSEQ multiplex PCR was the method, and the copy in TCRdb shows in-frame clones only, minus some. This table holds 500,000 to 650,000 clones, just over 75% found once. The study drew all its donors from Caucasian adults living in Nashville, Tennessee. This sequence joins TRBV28 and TRBJ2-7; TRBD2 matches 7 bases. The specimen sequenced was PBMCs. This sequence was found in a woman between 40 and 55 years old in good health. Some clones in this sample may be carry-over from other donors' samples. DNA for the CDR3: TGTGCCAGCAGTTTATGGGCTAGCGGATACGAGCAGTACTTC. Protein sequence: CASSLWASGYEQYF. The variable domain in full, completed from reference TRBV28 and TRBJ2-7, reads DVKVTQSSRYLVKRTGEKVFLECVQDMDHENMFWYRQDPGLGLRLIYFSYDVKMKEKGDIPEGYSVSREKKERFSLILESASTNQTSMYLCASSLWASGYEQYFGPGTRLTVT.